The entry below gives a single T cell receptor (beta chain) sequence along with its context. Antigen unknown. V shed 0 bases and J 5 bases; nucleotides not matched to a gene: 13. The germline gives CDR1 SQVTM, CDR2 ANQGSEA. CDR3 length equals 17 residues. This entry comes from a study of cytomegalovirus exposure and HLA in healthy donors. The wider study: The same platform was used for the 100 to 150 validation repertoires and the approximately 700 first-cohort repertoires, a later analysis reported. Overall study results and limits: Subsequent analysis found a tendency for first-cohort TCR clusters to co-occur within the 120 or so validation repertoires. Investigators reported 150 to 200 TCR beta chains as tied to cytomegalovirus.

TCRdb's copy holds only in-frame clones and misses some; the assay was immunoSEQ multiplex PCR. Of tens of thousands of clones detected, approximately 96% appear once; the ten largest clones hold 1.4%. The rearrangement joins TRBV29-1 to TRBJ1-1, with 9 bases that match TRBD1. Sample: PBMCs. This TCR was sampled from a man between 18 and 35 years old in good health and CMV-seropositive. In DNA, the CDR3 is TGCAGCGTTGAAGAGCCCTACTGGACAGGGGAACGGACTGAAGCTTTCTTT. Amino acid sequence: CSVEEPYWTGERTEAFF.